Below, 28 T cell receptor beta chains from the same sample are listed, as sequenced in a study of T cell responses to AZD1222 COVID-19 vaccine. This table comes from immunoSEQ multiplex PCR, and its TCRdb copy is limited to in-frame clones, with some not included. Altogether under 70,000 clones are present, 80% being singletons, with the ten largest covering approximately 5%. The starting material was peripheral blood, obtained 28 days after the second AZD1222 dose. These TCRs come from an adult who received the AZD1222 COVID-19 vaccine.

This chain uses TRBV19 with TRBJ2-2; 8 bases agree with TRBD2. V was clipped by 4 bases and J by 5 bases; unmatched bases: 9. CDR3 length: 16 amino acids. Per germline, CDR1 LNHDA and CDR2 SQIVND (reference sequence). CDR3 region: CASSRWRGDTTGELFF. CDR3 nucleotide sequence: TGTGCCAGTAGTAGGTGGCGGGGGGATACAACCGGGGAGCTGTTTTTT.

This clone was found a few times. The J gene is TRBJ1-1, the V gene TRBV11-2; D call uncertain. Trimming pared 5 bases from V and 4 bases from J, leaving 11 bases between. Germline V gene data show CDR1 as SGHAT and CDR2 as FQNNGV. The CDR3 is 13 residues long. CDR3 loop: CASSLIRSTEAFF. CDR3 nucleotide sequence: TGTGCCAGCAGCCTCATTAGGTCCACTGAAGCTTTCTTT.

The rearrangement links TRBV18 to TRBJ1-5; the match to TRBD1 covers 11 bases. V was pared by 5 bases and J by 11 bases, with 11 bases of the junction left unmatched. The CDR3 covers 15 residues. Germline assignment: CDR1 KGHSH and CDR2 LQKENI. The CDR3 coding sequence is TGTGCCAGCTCAGACGACGGACAGGGGGCTCGTGCCCAGCATTTT. Translating it yields CASSDDGQGARAQHF.

The chain has TRBV5-4 and TRBJ2-2; D remains unclear. V was trimmed by 0 bases and J by 6 bases, leaving 15 bases between them. The length of the CDR3 is 16 residues. Per the germline V gene, CDR1 is SGHNT and CDR2 is YYREEE (reference sequence). The CDR3: CASSLGAQRSPGELFF. The CDR3, as DNA: TGTGCCAGCAGCTTGGGGGCCCAACGGAGTCCCGGGGAGCTGTTTTTT. Drawing the rest from reference TRBV5-4 and TRBJ2-2, the complete variable domain is ETGVTQSPTHLIKTRGQQVTLRCSSQSGHNTVSWYQQALGQGPQFIFQYYREEENGRGNFPPRFSGLQFPNYSSELNVNALELDDSALYLCASSLGAQRSPGELFFGEGSRLTVL.

This chain joins TRBV30 and TRBJ2-2; D gene uncertain. Trimming pared 4 bases from V and 0 bases from J, leaving 9 bases between. Germline V lookup: CDR1 GTSNPN, CDR2 SVGIG (reference sequence). The CDR3 loop spans 14 amino acids. In DNA form, the CDR3 reads TGTGCCTGGATGAAAAGGTCGAACACCGGGGAGCTGTTTTTT. This codes for CAWMKRSNTGELFF.

V is TRBV2 and J is TRBJ2-1; D perhaps matches TRBD1 (5 bases). Germline V lookup: CDR1 SNHLY, CDR2 FYNNEI. The CDR3 runs 15 residues. Trimming took off 4 bases at V and 12 bases at J, with 22 bases between the two ends. The CDR3 region has the DNA TGTGCCAGCAGTGGATTTCACAGCGCCAGGGAACGGCAGTTCTTC. It translates to CASSGFHSARERQFF. Full variable domain (remainder filled in from reference TRBV2 and TRBJ2-1): EPEVTQTPSHQVTQMGQEVILRCVPISNHLYFYWYRQILGQKVEFLVSFYNNEISEKSEIFDDQFSVERPDGSNFTLKIRSTKLEDSAMYFCASSGFHSARERQFFGPGTRLTVL.

The chain links TRBV5-8 to TRBJ2-1; D ambiguous. Trimming cost V 2 bases and J 7 bases, with 10 bases left between them. The CDR3 covers 13 residues. Germline V gene data show CDR1 as SGHTS and CDR2 as YDEGEE. CDR3: CASSFESGNEQFF. CDR3 DNA sequence: TGTGCCAGCAGCTTTGAAAGTGGTAATGAGCAGTTCTTC.

The chain employs TRBV3-1 (or the pseudogene TRBV3-2) and TRBJ1-5; TRBD1 aligns across 8 bases. CDR3 length: 16 amino acids. The V and J ends lost 1 base and 7 bases, in that order; junction bases with no gene match: 9. Germline CDR1 reads LGHDT; CDR2 reads YNNKEL (reference sequence). The CDR3 loop is CASSQGGRQGSQPQHF. In DNA, the CDR3 is TGTGCCAGCAGCCAAGGAGGCCGACAGGGGAGCCAGCCCCAGCATTTT.

The genes are TRBV15 and TRBJ1-1; the D is unclear. The CDR3 totals 15 residues. The ends were cut back, 5 bases at V and 1 base at J, with 14 bases in the middle. Germline V CDR1 and CDR2: LNHNV, YYDKDF (reference sequence). The CDR3 DNA is TGTGCCACCAGCTTCCGGACTCATAAGAACACTGAAGCTTTCTTT. It translates to CATSFRTHKNTEAFF.

The rearrangement joins TRBV6-5 to TRBJ1-2; D might be TRBD1 (6 bases). Trimming took 7 bases from V and 6 from J, leaving 15 bases between them. In germline, CDR1 is MNHEY, CDR2 SVGAGI. The CDR3 runs to 13 residues. The CDR3 loop reads CASTRGDMNGYTF. CDR3 nucleotides: TGTGCCAGCACTAGGGGGGACATGAATGGCTACACCTTC.

The chain combines TRBV11-3 with TRBJ2-1, with D maybe TRBD1 (5 bases). Trimming took off 0 bases at V and 0 bases at J, with 15 bases between the two ends. The length of the CDR3 is 18 residues. Germline V gives CDR1 SGHNT, CDR2 YENEEA. The CDR3 here is CASSLDQGGSSSYNEQFF. The CDR3 coding sequence is TGTGCCAGCAGCTTAGATCAGGGCGGATCAAGCTCCTACAATGAGCAGTTCTTC.

This clone was seen a single time. V gene TRBV28 combines with J gene TRBJ1-5; D might be TRBD1 (5 bases). V was clipped by 1 base and J by 0 bases, with 13 bases between them. Per germline, CDR1 MDHEN and CDR2 SYDVKM. The CDR3 has 17 amino acids. Here the CDR3 reads CASSLYYQGVSNQPQHF. For the CDR3, the DNA is TGTGCCAGCAGTTTATACTATCAGGGTGTTAGCAATCAGCCCCAGCATTTT.

The chain is built from TRBV7-3 and TRBJ2-2; no clear D. The CDR3 extends over 13 amino acids. Germline V CDR1 and CDR2: SGHTA, FQGTGA. Trimming pared 5 bases from V and 4 bases from J, leaving 8 bases between. The CDR3 region is CASSELLTGELFF. CDR3 coding DNA: TGTGCCAGCAGCGAGCTACTCACCGGGGAGCTGTTTTTT.

This chain links TRBV27 with TRBJ2-3, with D perhaps TRBD2 (5 bases). Germline CDR1 is MNHEY and CDR2 is SMNVEV (reference sequence). V was clipped by 0 bases and J by 2 bases, with 12 bases between them. CDR3 length equals 16 residues. In DNA, the CDR3 is TGTGCCAGCAGTTTATCGCCGGGATCCCCCACAGATACGCAGTATTTT. Protein: CASSLSPGSPTDTQYF.

The rearrangement links TRBV12-2 to TRBJ1-2. TRBV12-2 is marked as a pseudogene. This CDR3 contains 16 residues. The CDR3 DNA is TGTGCAAGTCGTGTCCGAAAGTTTAGAGGGAACTATGGCTACACCTTC. This gives the protein CASRVRKFRGNYGYTF.

This chain joins TRBV19 and TRBJ1-2, with D unresolved. From germline, CDR1 is LNHDA and CDR2 SQIVND (reference sequence). The CDR3 sequence is 13 residues long. Trimming took off 0 bases at V and 0 bases at J, with 2 bases between the two ends. Written as DNA, the CDR3 is TGTGCCAGTAGTATAGACACTAACTATGGCTACACCTTC. Residues: CASSIDTNYGYTF.

This clone has a single count. The chain links TRBV2 to TRBJ1-1, with D unclear. Germline values: CDR1 SNHLY, CDR2 FYNNEI. CDR3 length equals 14 residues. Between the trimmed V and J ends, which lost 4 bases and 1 base, there was a span of 10 bases. The CDR3 loop is CASSARASNTEAFF. The CDR3 region has the DNA TGTGCCAGCAGTGCTCGGGCGTCGAACACTGAAGCTTTCTTT.

This chain connects TRBV5-1 to TRBJ2-7; D unclear. Trimming took 0 bases from V and 4 from J, leaving 5 bases between them. The CDR3 totals 12 residues. From germline, CDR1 is SGHRS and CDR2 YFSETQ. CDR3 bases: TGCGCCAGCAGCTTGGATCAGTACGAGCAGTACTTC. It translates to CASSLDQYEQYF. Filled out from reference TRBV5-1 and TRBJ2-7, the complete variable domain reads KAGVTQTPRYLIKTRGQQVTLSCSPISGHRSVSWYQQTPGQGLQFLFEYFSETQRNKGNFPGRFSGRQFSNSRSEMNVSTLELGDSALYLCASSLDQYEQYFGPGTRLTVT.

V gene TRBV5-5 combines with J gene TRBJ2-3, with D unresolved. V shed 5 bases and J shed 0 bases, with 7 bases lying between them. Germline V gives CDR1 SGHKS, CDR2 YYEKEE (reference sequence). This CDR3 is built from 13 residues. For the CDR3, the DNA is TGTGCCAGCAGTGGGATCAGCACAGATACGCAGTATTTT. It specifies CASSGISTDTQYF.

The rearrangement links TRBV11-2 to TRBJ2-1; D may be TRBD1 or TRBD2 (5 bases each). This CDR3 contains 13 residues. V was trimmed by 3 bases and J by 10 bases, leaving 13 bases between them. Germline-derived CDR1 and CDR2 are SGHAT and FQNNGV. The CDR3 here is CASSLEVRGEQFF. In DNA form, the CDR3 reads TGTGCCAGCAGCTTGGAGGTAAGGGGAGAGCAGTTCTTC.

V usage is TRBV7-6 and J usage is TRBJ2-1; 11 nucleotides match TRBD2. Germline lookup yields CDR1 SGHVS and CDR2 FNYEAQ. The CDR3 sequence is 17 residues long. The V and J ends lost 4 bases and 1 base, in that order; junction bases with no gene match: 6. CDR3 in DNA: TGTGCCAGCAGCTCAATTAGCGGGAGGGGTTCCTACAATGAGCAGTTCTTC. This encodes CASSSISGRGSYNEQFF. Combining the CDR3 with reference TRBV7-6 and TRBJ2-1 gives the whole variable domain GAGVSQSPRYKVTKRGQDVALRCDPISGHVSLYWYRQALGQGPEFLTYFNYEAQQDKSGLPNDRFSAERPEGSISTLTIQRTEQRDSAMYRCASSSISGRGSYNEQFFGPGTRLTVL.

This clone was observed a handful of times. The chain combines TRBV2 with TRBJ2-5; 7 bases line up with TRBD1. V shed 11 bases, J shed 3 bases, and the junction held 6 bases outside the gene matches. This CDR3 has 12 residues. Germline assignment: CDR1 SNHLY and CDR2 FYNNEI. CDR3 sequence reads: CAVRQGKETQYF. CDR3 DNA: TGTGCCGTACGACAGGGAAAAGAGACCCAGTACTTC.

The chain combines TRBV14 with TRBJ1-5; TRBD1 is a possible D gene (5 bases). The CDR3 extends over 14 amino acids. V lost 2 bases and J 6 bases, leaving 11 bases between the germline ends. CDR1 SGHDN and CDR2 FVKESK come from the germline V gene. CDR3 sequence reads: CASSQLGTGQPQHF. CDR3 nucleotides: TGTGCCAGCAGCCAACTGGGGACGGGTCAGCCCCAGCATTTT.

V usage is TRBV19 and J usage is TRBJ2-1; 7 bases match TRBD1. Trimming cost V 7 bases and J 0 bases; bases outside gene matches: 6. Looked up from germline, CDR1 is LNHDA and CDR2 is SQIVND (reference sequence). The CDR3 contains 15 residues. CDR3 in amino acids: CASTSGQNSYNEQFF. The CDR3 nucleotides read TGTGCCAGTACCTCGGGACAGAACTCCTACAATGAGCAGTTCTTC.

The chain joins TRBV19 to TRBJ2-5; possibly TRBD1 for D (6 bases). This CDR3 comprises 13 residues. Germline V lookup: CDR1 LNHDA, CDR2 SQIVND (reference sequence). V lost 7 bases and J lost 4, with 13 bases in between. CDR3 DNA: TGTGCCAGTAAACCGACCAGGGGAGAGACCCAGTACTTC. This encodes CASKPTRGETQYF.

The rearrangement uses TRBV29-1 and TRBJ2-7, with 7 positions matching TRBD2. V shed 4 bases, J shed 6 bases, and the junction held 15 bases outside the gene matches. This CDR3 has 15 residues. Per germline, CDR1 SQVTM and CDR2 ANQGSEA. CDR3: CSVGGGRGISSEQYV. The CDR3 region has the DNA TGCAGCGTTGGCGGAGGGCGGGGGATAAGTAGCGAGCAGTACGTC.

This clone was seen a single time. The V call is TRBV5-6, the J call TRBJ1-2, with D possibly matching TRBD1 (6 bases). Germline V gene data show CDR1 as SGHDT and CDR2 as YYEEEE. V was pared by 3 bases and J by 5 bases, with 8 bases between. The CDR3 spans 12 residues. CDR3 DNA sequence: TGTGCCAGCAGCTCGGACAGTTATGGCTACACCTTC. Translation: CASSSDSYGYTF.

The gene calls are TRBV27 and TRBJ1-2; D gene ambiguous. CDR1 is MNHEY, CDR2 SMNVEV, per germline (reference sequence). This CDR3 is 15 amino acids long. V lost 4 bases and J lost 0, with 12 bases in between. Written as DNA, the CDR3 is TGTGCCAGCAGTTCTTTGGACGGGGCTAACTATGGCTACACCTTC. Translating gives CASSSLDGANYGYTF.